This entry lists 7 T cell receptor beta chains sequenced from one sample in a study of cytomegalovirus exposure and HLA in healthy donors (dated by TCRdb to 2016 to 2017). Preparation of the library involved the immunoSEQ multiplex PCR assay. A mixture of 60 forward primers for TCR Vbeta segments and 13 reverse primers for TCR Jbeta segments was used in the multiplex PCR. The immuneACCESS repertoire file appears here via TCRdb, limited to in-frame rearrangements. These files lack a portion of the clones; in checked studies, under half of the deficit traces to unresolved V genes, and the cause of the others is not known. Recorded for this sample are about 89,000 clones; approximately 79% of them occurred a single time. The leading ten clones occupy under 2% of the sample. The sample comprised PBMCs. These receptors originate from a male donor in good health and CMV-seronegative.

The V and J genes are TRBV19 and TRBJ1-4; tentatively, D is TRBD1 (6 bases). Germline V lookup: CDR1 LNHDA, CDR2 SQIVND (reference sequence). V gave up 6 bases and J gave up 4 bases, with 15 bases separating them. The CDR3 spans 15 residues. CDR3 in amino acids: CASRSQGKGNEKLFF. The CDR3 coding sequence is TGTGCCAGTAGGTCCCAGGGGAAAGGTAATGAAAAACTGTTTTTT.

This chain links TRBV2 with TRBJ1-5; 10 nucleotides line up with TRBD1. The CDR3 length is 17 residues. Germline V gene lookup returns CDR1 SNHLY and CDR2 FYNNEI. With V trimmed by 6 bases and J by 1 base, 9 bases remained unmatched. The DNA of the CDR3 is TGTGCCAGCAGGGGGGACAGGGGAGGAGCGAGCAATCAGCCCCAGCATTTT. Its protein is CASRGDRGGASNQPQHF.

The rearrangement links TRBV6-6 to TRBJ2-5, with 11 bases aligning to TRBD2. V gave up 10 bases and J gave up 5 bases; unmatched junction bases: 12. The CDR3 loop spans 15 amino acids. The germline V gene encodes CDR1 MNHNY and CDR2 SVGAGI (reference sequence). The CDR3 DNA follows: TGTGCCACCCTGAGACTAGCGGGACCTATGGAGACCCAGTACTTC. Translation gives CATLRLAGPMETQYF.

The V and J genes are TRBV7-2 and TRBJ2-7, with TRBD2 matching over 12 bases. Trimming cost V 4 bases and J 7 bases; bases outside gene matches: 8. The CDR3 has 15 amino acids. Germline CDR1 is SGHTA and CDR2 is FQGNSA. The CDR3 bases are TGTGCCAGCAGCTGGACTAGCGGGACCAAAGGGGAGCAGTACTTC. Translating it yields CASSWTSGTKGEQYF.

In nucleotides, the CDR3 is TGTGCCAGCGAACAGGGAGTTGGGAACACCATATATTTT. Amino acids: CASEQGVGNTIYF. The chain recombines TRBV9 with TRBJ1-3, with D perhaps TRBD1 (6 bases). This CDR3 contains 13 residues. CDR1 and CDR2 (germline): SGDLS, YYNGEE. V was trimmed by 7 bases and J by 7 bases, leaving 15 bases between them.

The sample holds a few counts of this clone. The chain recombines TRBV5-1 with TRBJ2-3, with a tentative D call TRBD1 (6 bases). CDR3 length: 13 residues. Germline CDR1 and CDR2: SGHRS and YFSETQ. Trimming left V 0 bases short and J 13 bases short, with 15 bases between. The CDR3 DNA is TGCGCCAGCAGCTTGGGGAGGACAGCAAAAGAGTATTTT. Encoded protein: CASSLGRTAKEYF. Looking up the rest from reference TRBV5-1 and TRBJ2-3 gives the full variable domain: KAGVTQTPRYLIKTRGQQVTLSCSPISGHRSVSWYQQTPGQGLQFLFEYFSETQRNKGNFPGRFSGRQFSNSRSEMNVSTLELGDSALYLCASSLGRTAKEYFGPGTRLTVL.

The chain joins TRBV7-2 to TRBJ1-4; 12 positions agree with TRBD1. J was trimmed by 11 bases and V by 6 bases; bases with no gene match: 10. Germline loops: CDR1 SGHTA, CDR2 FQGNSA. CDR3 size: 15 residues. The CDR3 sequence: CASRQGTGGQGKLFF. The CDR3 DNA reads TGTGCCAGCAGACAAGGGACAGGGGGCCAGGGGAAACTGTTTTTT. Full variable domain (missing parts from reference TRBV7-2 and TRBJ1-4): GAGVSQSPSNKVTEKGKDVELRCDPISGHTALYWYRQSLGQGLEFLIYFQGNSAPDKSGLPSDRFSAERTGGSVSTLTIQRTQQEDSAVYLCASRQGTGGQGKLFFGSGTQLSVL.